Listed below are T cell receptor beta chains from one sample, sequenced in a study of cytomegalovirus exposure and HLA in healthy donors. Sequenced by immunoSEQ multiplex PCR; TCRdb stores in-frame clones only, minus some. Of roughly 280,000 clones listed, about 86% were seen once; the top ten hold around 1%. Input material: PBMCs. These receptors came from a woman in her late teens or twenties in good health and CMV-seronegative. Each CDR3 is given with its conserved first and last residue. A D gene is named only where the DNA matches it firmly. A clone size is listed for some rows: how often the clone was seen (once, few, many), or a class if it is expanded.

TRBV4-3	NA	NA	TRBJ2-7	CASSQDRIGSYEQYF	TGCGCCAGCAGCCAAGACAGGATAGGCTCCTACGAGCAGTACTTC
TRBV11-3	few	NA	TRBJ2-7	CASSLNVIYEQYF	TGTGCCAGCAGCTTAAATGTTATCTACGAGCAGTACTTC
TRBV19	NA	NA	TRBJ2-7	CASSVSASNYEQYF	TGTGCCAGTAGTGTTAGTGCTAGCAACTACGAGCAGTACTTC
TRBV7-9	NA	NA	TRBJ2-7	CASSAQDRTYEQYF	TGTGCCAGCAGCGCCCAGGACAGAACCTACGAGCAGTACTTC
TRBV10-3	NA	NA	TRBJ1-6	CAISELRDFPSPHSPLHF	TGTGCCATCAGCGAGCTTCGGGACTTCCCATCGCCTCATTCACCCCTCCACTTT
TRBV4-1	NA	TRBD2	TRBJ2-5	CASSQEGLAGGWLETQYF	TGCGCCAGCAGCCAGGAGGGACTAGCGGGGGGCTGGTTGGAGACCCAGTACTTC
TRBV6-6	NA	TRBD1	TRBJ2-7	CASSGRQGWNEQYF	TGTGCCAGCAGCGGTCGACAGGGATGGAACGAGCAGTACTTC
TRBV27	NA	TRBD2	TRBJ2-3	CASSLMTSGGEDTQYF	TGTGCCAGCAGTTTAATGACTAGCGGGGGAGAAGATACGCAGTATTTT
TRBV6-5	NA	TRBD1	TRBJ1-5	CASSWGQGIQPQHF	TGTGCCAGCAGTTGGGGACAGGGGATTCAGCCCCAGCATTTT
TRBV29-1	NA	NA	TRBJ2-3	CSADTPSTDTQYF	TGCAGCGCGGACACGCCTAGCACAGATACGCAGTATTTT
TRBV10-2	NA	NA	TRBJ1-6	CASRSEWGAYNSPLHF	TGCGCCAGCAGATCCGAATGGGGGGCCTATAATTCACCCCTCCACTTT
TRBV5-1	NA	NA	TRBJ1-3	CASSLDWTPTALATGNTIYF	TGCGCCAGCAGCTTGGATTGGACACCTACAGCTCTGGCCACTGGAAACACCATATATTTT
TRBV2	NA	NA	TRBJ2-7	CASTEGGGGSYEQYF	TGTGCCAGCACCGAGGGGGGGGGCGGCTCCTACGAGCAGTACTTC
TRBV9	NA	TRBD2	TRBJ2-3	CASSPLAGGADTQYF	TGTGCCAGCAGCCCCCTAGCGGGAGGGGCAGATACGCAGTATTTT
TRBV6-1	NA	NA	TRBJ2-7	CASSRGDMATYEQYF	TGTGCCAGCAGTCGGGGGGACATGGCCACCTACGAGCAGTACTTC
TRBV5-1	NA	NA	TRBJ1-5	CASSLDGMGNQPQHF	TGCGCCAGCAGCTTGGACGGGATGGGCAATCAGCCCCAGCATTTT
TRBV29-1	NA	NA	TRBJ1-5	CSVGEGNQPQHF	TGCAGCGTTGGGGAGGGGAATCAGCCCCAGCATTTT
TRBV5-4	NA	NA	TRBJ1-2	CASSLRENYGYTF	TGTGCCAGCAGTCTACGGGAGAACTATGGCTACACCTTC
TRBV4-3	NA	NA	TRBJ1-1	CASSQGGLGGGEGTEAFF	TGCGCCAGCAGCCAAGGAGGGTTGGGCGGGGGCGAAGGCACTGAAGCTTTCTTT
TRBV28	NA	NA	TRBJ2-5	CASSRGATGQYF	TGTGCCAGCAGTCGGGGGGCCACGGGACAGTACTTC
TRBV5-1	NA	NA	TRBJ2-7	CASSLRQEPPHEQYF	TGCGCCAGCAGCCTCCGACAGGAGCCCCCCCACGAGCAGTACTTC
TRBV27	NA	TRBD2	TRBJ2-1	CASSYPGLAGVENEQFF	TGTGCCAGCAGTTATCCGGGACTAGCGGGAGTTGAGAATGAGCAGTTCTTC
TRBV5-1	once	NA	TRBJ2-1	CASSLVLGYNEQFF	TGCGCCAGCAGCTTGGTCCTCGGCTACAATGAGCAGTTCTTC
TRBV27	NA	TRBD2	TRBJ2-3	CASSSGLAGGPRDTQYF	TGTGCCAGCAGCTCGGGACTAGCGGGGGGGCCAAGGGATACGCAGTATTTT
TRBV7-2	NA	NA	TRBJ1-1	CASSLTVLITEAFF	TGTGCCAGCAGCCTAACAGTTCTAATTACTGAAGCTTTCTTT
TRBV19	NA	NA	TRBJ1-2	CASSSNFGTTQGYTF	TGTGCCAGTAGTTCGAACTTCGGGACAACCCAAGGCTACACCTTC
TRBV9	NA	NA	TRBJ1-2	CASSVVGQGGYYGYTF	TGTGCCAGCAGCGTAGTCGGTCAGGGCGGCTACTATGGCTACACCTTC
TRBV5-1	NA	TRBD1	TRBJ2-2	CASSLDRGPGELFF	TGCGCCAGCAGCTTGGACAGGGGGCCCGGGGAGCTGTTTTTT
TRBV19	few	TRBD1	TRBJ2-5	CATGQGQETQYF	TGTGCCACTGGACAGGGGCAAGAGACCCAGTACTTC
TRBV27	NA	NA	TRBJ1-2	CASSLSPTGYYGYTF	TGTGCCAGCAGTTTATCCCCCACAGGGTACTATGGCTACACCTTC
TRBV5-1	few	TRBD1	TRBJ1-2	CASSGTGGNYGYTF	TGCGCCAGCAGCGGGACAGGGGGGAACTATGGCTACACCTTC
TRBV18	NA	TRBD1	TRBJ2-2	CASSPITGGPRGTGELFF	TGTGCCAGCTCACCAATAACAGGGGGCCCTCGGGGCACCGGGGAGCTGTTTTTT
TRBV6-5	NA	TRBD1	TRBJ2-7	CASSKDRGAYEQYF	TGTGCCAGCAGTAAGGACAGGGGCGCCTACGAGCAGTACTTC
TRBV5-1	NA	NA	TRBJ1-3	CASSLSGSSGNTIYF	TGCGCCAGCAGTCTCTCAGGAAGCTCTGGAAACACCATATATTTT
TRBV4-1	NA	NA	TRBJ1-4	CASSQDPPGGLGEKLFF	TGCGCCAGCAGCCAAGATCCCCCGGGGGGGCTAGGTGAAAAACTGTTTTTT